A single sample is the source of the 27 T cell receptor beta chains below, sequenced in a study of T cell responses to AZD1222 COVID-19 vaccine. TCRdb keeps only in-frame clones here, not all; method: immunoSEQ multiplex PCR. The data show about 140,000 clones, and the top ten clones hold 2% to 2.5%. Sequencing used peripheral blood. The origin of the receptors is an adult in good health.

The chain employs TRBV20-1 and TRBJ1-2; D gene unclear. Germline CDR1 and CDR2: DFQATT and SNEGSKA (reference sequence). The CDR3 runs 14 residues. V was cut by 3 bases and J by 5 bases, with 16 bases left in between. The DNA of the CDR3 is TGCAGTGCTAGTCGGCCGACCCTATCATATGGCTACACCTTC. This codes for CSASRPTLSYGYTF.

J is TRBJ1-2 and V is TRBV2, with 7 positions matching TRBD1. Germline V CDR1 and CDR2: SNHLY, FYNNEI. This CDR3 spans 16 amino acids. Trimming took 0 bases from V and 2 from J; bases not matched to a gene: 6. The CDR3 reads CASSEATGRRNYGYTF. The CDR3 nucleotides are TGTGCCAGCAGTGAAGCGACAGGGCGTAGGAACTATGGCTACACCTTC.

V usage is TRBV7-6 and J usage is TRBJ2-1; 8 bases map to TRBD1. Germline V lookup: CDR1 SGHVS, CDR2 FNYEAQ. V was pared by 6 bases and J by 7 bases, with 8 bases of the junction left unmatched. This CDR3 has 14 residues. The CDR3 loop reads CASSTRTGRNEQFF. The DNA of the CDR3 is TGTGCCAGCAGTACCCGGACAGGGAGGAATGAGCAGTTCTTC. The full variable domain, rest sourced from reference TRBV7-6 and TRBJ2-1, is GAGVSQSPRYKVTKRGQDVALRCDPISGHVSLYWYRQALGQGPEFLTYFNYEAQQDKSGLPNDRFSAERPEGSISTLTIQRTEQRDSAMYRCASSTRTGRNEQFFGPGTRLTVL.

V and J are TRBV9 and TRBJ1-4; 7 bases match TRBD1. This CDR3 comprises 12 residues. With V trimmed by 4 bases and J by 15 bases, 9 bases remained unmatched. Germline assignment: CDR1 SGDLS and CDR2 YYNGEE. The CDR3 DNA sequence: TGTGCCAGCAGCTCCACAGGGGTTCCTTTGTTTTTT. Encoded protein: CASSSTGVPLFF.

The chain couples TRBV28 to TRBJ2-5; D might be TRBD2 (6 bases). V gave up 7 bases and J gave up 0 bases, with 15 bases separating them. Looked up from germline, CDR1 is MDHEN and CDR2 is SYDVKM. The CDR3 sequence is 15 residues long. The CDR3 loop is CASIRGRDYQETQYF. In DNA form, the CDR3 reads TGTGCCAGCATCAGAGGACGGGACTACCAAGAGACCCAGTACTTC.

The chain links TRBV6-5 to TRBJ1-6; perhaps TRBD1 as D (6 bases). Looked up from germline, CDR1 is MNHEY and CDR2 is SVGAGI. The V and J ends lost 0 bases and 10 bases respectively, with 16 bases between them. The CDR3 loop spans 16 amino acids. The CDR3 spells CASSYSRQGFMSPLHF. CDR3 DNA sequence: TGTGCCAGCAGTTACTCGAGGCAGGGGTTCATGTCACCCCTCCACTTT.

V usage is TRBV14 and J usage is TRBJ1-4, with D unclear. Germline V gives CDR1 SGHDN, CDR2 FVKESK. V lost 4 bases and J lost 8, with 11 bases in between. The CDR3 has 13 residues. CDR3 residues: CASSRASGEKLFF. In DNA form, the CDR3 reads TGTGCCAGCAGCCGCGCCTCCGGGGAAAAACTGTTTTTT. Full variable domain (rest looked up from reference TRBV14 and TRBJ1-4): EAGVTQFPSHSVIEKGQTVTLRCDPISGHDNLYWYRRVMGKEIKFLLHFVKESKQDESGMPNNRFLAERTGGTYSTLKVQPAELEDSGVYFCASSRASGEKLFFGSGTQLSVL.

The chain links TRBV11-2 to TRBJ1-2; D call uncertain. Germline CDR1 reads SGHAT; CDR2 reads FQNNGV. The CDR3 length is 12 residues. Trimming shortened V by 5 bases and J by 2 bases, and 6 bases separated the two germline ends. CDR3 nucleotides: TGTGCCAGCAGCCAAAGGAACTATGGCTACACCTTC. It is translated as CASSQRNYGYTF.

The rearrangement joins TRBV5-1 to TRBJ2-7; D is unresolved. With 4 bases removed from V and 2 bases from J, the gap between germline ends came to 10 bases. The CDR3 covers 13 residues. Germline assignment: CDR1 SGHRS and CDR2 YFSETQ. This CDR3 is CASSDPFTYEQYF. In nucleotides, the CDR3 is TGCGCCAGCAGCGACCCGTTTACCTACGAGCAGTACTTC.

The chain joins TRBV25-1 to TRBJ1-1; D perhaps matches TRBD1 (6 bases). The CDR3 runs to 14 residues. Between the trimmed V and J ends, which lost 8 bases and 5 bases, there was a span of 18 bases. Germline assignment: CDR1 MGHDK and CDR2 SYGVNS. The DNA of the CDR3 is TGTGCCAGCTCTCCAAACAGGGCCCGGACTGAAGCTTTCTTT. Translated: CASSPNRARTEAFF.

The genes are TRBV7-8 and TRBJ2-7, with unresolved D. Per the germline V gene, CDR1 is SGHVS and CDR2 is FQNEAQ. Trimming took off 1 base at V and 2 bases at J, with 9 bases between the two ends. The CDR3 covers 14 residues. CDR3 DNA: TGTGCCAGCAGCTTAGGTCGTGTTGCCTACGAGCAGTACTTC. Translating gives CASSLGRVAYEQYF.

Note on this clone: Other DNA sequences in the same sample also yield this CDR3. The rearrangement joins TRBV6-6 to TRBJ2-2; D is unclear. CDR1 is MNHNY, CDR2 SVGAGI, per germline (reference sequence). This CDR3 has 15 residues. Deletions cut 0 bases from V and 1 base from J, with 6 bases between. The chain's CDR3 is CASSYSLGNTGELFF. CDR3 bases: TGTGCCAGCAGTTACTCTCTGGGGAACACCGGGGAGCTGTTTTTT.

The chain recombines TRBV14 with TRBJ2-1; TRBD1 agrees at 8 bases. This CDR3 region has 17 residues. CDR1 SGHDN and CDR2 FVKESK come from the germline V gene. Trimming at V came to 0 bases and at J to 8 bases, leaving 12 bases not matched to a gene. The chain's CDR3 is CASSQDLRGQGSYEQFF. The CDR3 bases are TGTGCCAGCAGCCAAGACCTACGAGGACAGGGATCGTATGAGCAGTTCTTC.

The CDR3 loop is CAWALGDRIQETQYF. CDR3 coding DNA: TGTGCCTGGGCGTTAGGGGACAGGATCCAAGAGACCCAGTACTTC. The V gene is TRBV30, the J gene TRBJ2-5, with 8 bases lining up with TRBD1. This CDR3 has 15 amino acids. With V trimmed by 5 bases and J by 1 base, 9 bases remained unmatched. Germline V gene lookup returns CDR1 GTSNPN and CDR2 SVGIG (reference sequence).

The chain links TRBV5-1 to TRBJ2-2; TRBD1 is a possible D gene (6 bases). Looked up from germline, CDR1 is SGHRS and CDR2 is YFSETQ. The CDR3 spans 14 residues. The V gene lost 2 bases and the J gene lost 4 bases, with 9 bases spanning the gap. The CDR3 is CASSFGQRTGELFF. For the CDR3, the DNA is TGCGCCAGCAGCTTCGGACAGCGCACCGGGGAGCTGTTTTTT.

The V call is TRBV6-1, the J call TRBJ2-7; 8 bases line up with TRBD1. Germline V gives CDR1 MNHNS, CDR2 SASEGT. V shed 1 base, J shed 11 bases, and the junction held 7 bases outside the gene matches. This CDR3 comprises 13 residues. CDR3 DNA sequence: TGTGCCAGCAGTGAAGGAGCGTTGACAGGGGAGTACTTC. Protein: CASSEGALTGEYF.

The V gene is TRBV5-6, the J gene TRBJ1-5; unclear D gene. With 2 bases removed from V and 5 bases from J, the gap between germline ends came to 11 bases. Looked up from germline, CDR1 is SGHDT and CDR2 is YYEEEE. There are 14 residues in the CDR3. The CDR3 DNA follows: TGTGCCAGCAGCTTTTTGGGGAGGGATCAGCCCCAGCATTTT. Translation: CASSFLGRDQPQHF.

The chain has TRBV30 and TRBJ1-1; D gene ambiguous. Germline CDR1 reads GTSNPN; CDR2 reads SVGIG (reference sequence). V lost 2 bases, J lost 5 bases, and 27 bases lay in between. The CDR3 contains 18 residues. In DNA form, the CDR3 reads TGTGCCTGGAGTCCTATAATGCGTGACGGGAGGGTGTTGACTGAAGCTTTCTTT. Translating gives CAWSPIMRDGRVLTEAFF.

V usage is TRBV7-6 and J usage is TRBJ2-5; D possibly uses TRBD1 or TRBD2 (5 bases each). V gave up 0 bases and J gave up 4 bases, with 9 bases separating them. The CDR3 is 14 residues long. Germline-derived CDR1 and CDR2 are SGHVS and FNYEAQ. CDR3 sequence (DNA): TGTGCCAGCAGCTTAGCCGAGGGGAGAGAGACCCAGTACTTC. Protein product: CASSLAEGRETQYF. Combining the CDR3 with reference TRBV7-6 and TRBJ2-5 gives the whole variable domain GAGVSQSPRYKVTKRGQDVALRCDPISGHVSLYWYRQALGQGPEFLTYFNYEAQQDKSGLPNDRFSAERPEGSISTLTIQRTEQRDSAMYRCASSLAEGRETQYFGPGTRLLVL.

The chain joins TRBV20-1 to TRBJ1-1; TRBD1 is a possible D gene (6 bases). The ends were cut back, 3 bases at V and 3 bases at J, with 11 bases in the middle. Germline V gene sequence: CDR1 DFQATT, CDR2 SNEGSKA (reference sequence). The CDR3 covers 13 residues. The CDR3 DNA follows: TGCAGTGCTAGTGTGGACAGAGACACTGAAGCTTTCTTT. This sequence encodes CSASVDRDTEAFF.

The chain recombines TRBV5-6 with TRBJ1-1; D remains unclear. This CDR3 is 14 amino acids long. The V and J ends lost 4 bases and 1 base respectively, with 11 bases between them. Germline lookup yields CDR1 SGHDT and CDR2 YYEEEE. CDR3 nucleotides: TGTGCCAGCAGCGACGGACCGGCGAACACTGAAGCTTTCTTT. Translated: CASSDGPANTEAFF.

This rearrangement joins TRBV7-9 to TRBJ1-4; TRBD1 aligns across 9 bases. CDR1 and CDR2 (germline): SEHNR, FQNEAQ (reference sequence). The CDR3 runs 14 residues. Trimming took 5 bases from V and 6 from J; bases not matched to a gene: 4. This CDR3 reads CASSQDRGDEKLFF. CDR3 sequence (DNA): TGTGCCAGCAGCCAGGACAGGGGTGATGAAAAACTGTTTTTT.

The chain uses TRBV9 and TRBJ2-2; unclear D gene. Per germline, CDR1 SGDLS and CDR2 YYNGEE. CDR3 length equals 15 residues. The germline V and J ends were trimmed by 2 bases and 2 bases, with 10 bases remaining between them. Here the CDR3 reads CASSVAAANTGELFF. The CDR3 DNA reads as TGTGCCAGCAGCGTGGCGGCAGCCAACACCGGGGAGCTGTTTTTT.

The rearrangement joins TRBV15 to TRBJ2-7; the match to TRBD1 covers 8 bases. With V trimmed by 1 base and J by 0 bases, 5 bases remained unmatched. Looked up from germline, CDR1 is LNHNV and CDR2 is YYDKDF (reference sequence). The CDR3 sequence is 16 residues long. CDR3 coding DNA: TGTGCCACCAGCAGAGGGGCAGGGGGCGCCTCCTACGAGCAGTACTTC. Protein product: CATSRGAGGASYEQYF.

The chain has TRBV7-2 and TRBJ2-6; D uncertain. Germline CDR1 SGHTA, CDR2 FQGNSA. The V gene lost 1 base and the J gene lost 4 bases, with 14 bases spanning the gap. The CDR3 length is 17 residues. Here the CDR3 reads CASSLEGPTLGANVLTF. The CDR3 DNA is TGTGCCAGCAGCTTAGAAGGGCCCACCCTCGGGGCCAACGTCCTGACTTTC.

The genes are TRBV4-1 and TRBJ1-2; TRBD1 might be the D (5 bases). The V end was cut by 3 bases, the J end by 3 bases, with 23 bases between. The germline gives CDR1 MGHRA, CDR2 YSYEKL. This CDR3 comprises 18 residues. In DNA, the CDR3 is TGCGCCAGCAGCCATCGTCCCGGGACCGTCGGTTCGGACTATGGCTACACCTTC. The encoded protein is CASSHRPGTVGSDYGYTF.

DNA of the CDR3: TGCGCCAGCAGCCAAGATAGCGGGGGGGCTGGTGAGCAGTTCTTC. This sequence encodes CASSQDSGGAGEQFF. V is TRBV4-1 and J is TRBJ2-1, with 11 nucleotides matching TRBD2. The germline V gene has CDR1 MGHRA and CDR2 YSYEKL. CDR3 length: 15 amino acids. With V trimmed by 0 bases and J by 9 bases, 4 bases remained unmatched.